Listed below are T cell receptor beta chains from one sample, sequenced in a study of T cell changes during pregnancy in multiple sclerosis. Sequencing used immunoSEQ multiplex PCR; TCRdb keeps in-frame clones, though not all of them. The sample contains 15,000 to 17,000 clones, roughly four fifths of which appear only once. Here the sequenced sample was CD8+ T cells from peripheral blood mononuclear cells, taken after pregnancy. All receptors derive from a female donor in good health, enrolled as a control in a pregnancy study. The CDR3 runs from the conserved cysteine through the conserved F or W. A D gene is named only where the DNA matches it firmly. Some rows mark clone size as missing; the rest say once, few, many or name a class of expanded clone.

clone size | D gene | J gene | V gene | CDR3 DNA | CDR3 protein
- | - | TRBJ2-3 | TRBV9 | TGTGCCAGCAGCGTAGGAGGGGGACGCACAGATACGCAGTATTTT | CASSVGGGRTDTQYF
- | - | TRBJ2-1 | TRBV2 | TGTGCCAGCAGCCCGGGTCCTAGGAATGAGCAGTTCTTC | CASSPGPRNEQFF
many | TRBD2 | TRBJ2-3 | TRBV7-8 | TGTGCCAGCAGCTTAGTCGAGACTAGCAGTCCTACAGATACGCAGTATTTT | CASSLVETSSPTDTQYF
- | - | TRBJ1-1 | TRBV14 | TGTGCCAGCAGCCAAGCTACGTTGAACACTGAAGCTTTCTTT | CASSQATLNTEAFF
- | TRBD2 | TRBJ2-7 | TRBV4-1 | TGCGCCAGCAGCCGACTAGCGGGGGTTTACGAGCAGTACTTC | CASSRLAGVYEQYF
medium-sized | TRBD1 | TRBJ1-2 | TRBV6-5 | TGTGCCAGCAGTTTTCGAACAGGGGACCCCTTCTATGGCTACACCTTC | CASSFRTGDPFYGYTF
- | - | TRBJ1-4 | TRBV12-5 | TGTGCTAGTGGTTTGAGCTCAACTAATGAAAAACTGTTTTTT | CASGLSSTNEKLFF
- | - | TRBJ1-2 | TRBV19 | TGTGCCAGTAGTACCGAGAGTTATTACTATGGCTACACCTTC | CASSTESYYYGYTF
- | TRBD1 | TRBJ1-4 | TRBV2 | TGTGCCAGCAGTGATCCGACAGGGGTTGGAGGCAATGAAAAACTGTTTTTT | CASSDPTGVGGNEKLFF
- | - | TRBJ1-1 | TRBV6-1 | TGTGCCAGCAGTGGATGGACAGTGATGAACACTGAAGCTTTCTTT | CASSGWTVMNTEAFF
once | TRBD1 | TRBJ1-4 | TRBV4-1 | TGCGCCAGCAGCCAAGAATTGGGACAGTTGGAAAAACTGTTTTTT | CASSQELGQLEKLFF
medium-sized | TRBD1 | TRBJ1-2 | TRBV7-2 | TGTGCCAGCACCCCTAGACAGGGGTGGGCCTATGGCTACACCTTC | CASTPRQGWAYGYTF
- | TRBD2 | TRBJ2-5 | TRBV6-4 | TGTGCCAGCAGCGAACTAGCGGGAGCCGGGGAGACCCAGTACTTC | CASSELAGAGETQYF
once | - | TRBJ1-2 | TRBV7-9 | TGTGCCAGCAGCTTGGGGCCCGGAGACATTAACTATGGCTACACCTTC | CASSLGPGDINYGYTF
- | - | TRBJ2-3 | TRBV15 | TGTGCCACCAGCAGAGGACAGGACACAGATACGCAGTATTTT | CATSRGQDTDTQYF
once | TRBD2 | TRBJ2-1 | TRBV4-3 | TGCGCCAGCAGCCAAGAACCCGGGACTAGCGGGGGGCACTCGTACAATGAGCAGTTCTTC | CASSQEPGTSGGHSYNEQFF
- | TRBD2 | TRBJ2-1 | TRBV6-4 | TGTGCCAGCAGTGAGGACAGGAGCGGGGGGGCCGATGAGCAGTTCTTC | CASSEDRSGGADEQFF
- | - | TRBJ1-6 | TRBV19 | TGTGCCAGTAGTACAACTGACGGGTCACCCCTCCACTTT | CASSTTDGSPLHF
- | TRBD1 | TRBJ2-6 | TRBV19 | TGTGCCAGTGATCACGCCCCGACACAAAGCAGGGGGCCATCCGGGGCCAACGTCCTGACTTTC | CASDHAPTQSRGPSGANVLTF
- | TRBD1 | TRBJ1-2 | TRBV2 | TGTGCCAGCAGGGACAGGATTTATGGCTACACCTTC | CASRDRIYGYTF
- | - | TRBJ1-6 | TRBV11-1 | TGTGCCAGCAGCTTACAGAGACACATTAATTCACCCCTCCACTTT | CASSLQRHINSPLHF
once | TRBD1 | TRBJ2-7 | TRBV5-1 | TGCGCCAGCAGTTCCGGGACAGGGGCCTGGGAGCAGTACTTC | CASSSGTGAWEQYF
- | - | TRBJ2-7 | TRBV23-1 | TGCGCCAGCAGCAAACAGGGCCGGAGGTACGAGCAGTACTTC | CASSKQGRRYEQYF
- | - | TRBJ2-7 | TRBV25-1 | TGTGCCAGCAGTCTCTCGCAGGGCGTGAGACACGAGCAGTACTTC | CASSLSQGVRHEQYF
- | TRBD1 | TRBJ2-1 | TRBV9 | TGTGCCAGCAGCGTAGGGCAAGGGGGGACAGGGGCCCTCAATGAGCAGTTCTTC | CASSVGQGGTGALNEQFF
once | TRBD1 | TRBJ2-1 | TRBV28 | TGTGCCAGCAGTCTCACGGGGACAGGGCTCTACAATGAGCAGTTCTTC | CASSLTGTGLYNEQFF
- | TRBD1 | TRBJ2-7 | TRBV7-9 | TGTGCCAGCAGCTCATCCGGACAGGGGGCGAGCGAGCAGTACTTC | CASSSSGQGASEQYF
- | TRBD1 | TRBJ2-6 | TRBV4-3 | TGCGCCAGCAGCCCCCCCGGGACAGGGGACGGGGCCAACGTCCTGACTTTC | CASSPPGTGDGANVLTF
- | TRBD2 | TRBJ2-2 | TRBV4-2 | TGTGCCAGCAGCTCTACGGGAACTAGCGGGGGGATCACCGGGGAGCTGTTTTTT | CASSSTGTSGGITGELFF
- | TRBD1 | TRBJ1-4 | TRBV5-6 | TGTGCCAGCAGCTACGACAGGGAGTCTAATGAAAAACTGTTTTTT | CASSYDRESNEKLFF
- | - | TRBJ1-2 | TRBV29-1 | TGCAGCGCCCAAGAAGGGGCGGTCTATGGCTACACCTTC | CSAQEGAVYGYTF
- | - | TRBJ1-5 | TRBV27 | TGTGCCAGCAGTTCAGGGGTTGATCAGCCCCAGCATTTT | CASSSGVDQPQHF
- | TRBD2 | TRBJ2-7 | TRBV6-1 | TGTGCCAGCAGTGAAGACGGGACGGGAGGCTACGAGCAGTACTTC | CASSEDGTGGYEQYF